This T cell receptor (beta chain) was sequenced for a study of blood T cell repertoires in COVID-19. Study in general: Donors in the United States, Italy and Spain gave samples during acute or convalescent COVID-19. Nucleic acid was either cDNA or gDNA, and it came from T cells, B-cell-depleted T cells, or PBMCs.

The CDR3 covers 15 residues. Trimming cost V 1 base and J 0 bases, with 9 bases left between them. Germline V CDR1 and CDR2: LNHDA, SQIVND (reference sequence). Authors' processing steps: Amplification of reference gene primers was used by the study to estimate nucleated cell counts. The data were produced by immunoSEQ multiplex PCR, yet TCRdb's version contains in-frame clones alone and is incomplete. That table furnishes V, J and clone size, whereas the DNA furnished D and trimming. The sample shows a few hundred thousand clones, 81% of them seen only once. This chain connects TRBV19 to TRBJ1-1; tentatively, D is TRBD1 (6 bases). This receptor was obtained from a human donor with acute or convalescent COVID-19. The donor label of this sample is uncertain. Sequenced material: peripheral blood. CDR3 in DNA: TGTGCCAGTAGTATAGCGAGACAGGTGAACACTGAAGCTTTCTTT. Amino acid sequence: CASSIARQVNTEAFF.